The 2 T cell receptor beta chains in this list originate from one sample, sequenced in a study of T-cell memory formation after mild COVID-19. TCRdb re-analysed the 5' RACE reads in MiXCR, keeping a single row per CDR3 protein. This sample has about 110,000 distinct CDR3 sequences; 13% to 15% occur once, and the top ten carry around two fifths. Material: PBMCs or a T cell subset sorted from them (not recorded which). These receptors were taken from a man younger than 35 who had mild COVID-19 (a few samples of this study predate the infection). Cell type and time point are not known.

This chain links TRBV6-5 with TRBJ2-3, with TRBD1 as a possible D gene (5 bases). Germline V gene data show CDR1 as MNHEY and CDR2 as SVGAGI. The CDR3 extends over 11 amino acids. V lost 2 bases and J lost 13, with 10 bases in between. Written as DNA, the CDR3 is TGTGCCAGCAGTTACCGACAGAAAGAGTATTTT. Protein: CASSYRQKEYF.

This clonotype turned up a few times. The genes are TRBV7-2 and TRBJ1-5, with a weak D call TRBD1 (5 bases). CDR1 and CDR2 from the germline V gene are SGHTA and FQGNSA. Trimming removed 2 bases at V and 1 base at J, with 9 bases between. There are 15 residues in the CDR3. CDR3 sequence reads: CASSLLGGSNQPQHF. CDR3 bases: TGTGCCAGCAGCTTATTGGGGGGAAGCAATCAGCCCCAGCATTTT.